This TCR beta chain was identified in a study of T cell repertoires in cytomegalovirus infection. Overall study: TCR beta signatures that were public indicated CMV infection and matching HLA type. Study outcomes and limitations: CMV-specific TCR beta clonotypes restricted by HLA-C were the ones dominating the ex vivo response. The cumulative frequency of public TCR beta families identified carriers of CMV plus the relevant HLA.

Losses at the gene ends were 5 bases for V and 3 bases for J; bases not matched to a gene: 10. The CDR3 consists of 16 residues. CDR1 MDHEN and CDR2 SYDVKM come from the germline V gene. TCRdb itself ran the reads through MiXCR, one entry per CDR3 protein. The sample carries a few hundred thousand distinct CDR3 sequences, around 27% recorded once. As to this clonotype: Its antigen is unidentified.

The receptor was isolated from a human donor in good health (CMV status not recorded). Some clones in this sample may be carry-over from other donors' samples. The chain links TRBV28 to TRBJ2-1; 7 positions agree with TRBD2. Sequenced material: PBMCs. In DNA form, the CDR3 reads TGTGCCAGCAGTCCTCCACTAGCGAGTGGCTACAATGAGCAGTTCTTC. Translation gives CASSPPLASGYNEQFF.